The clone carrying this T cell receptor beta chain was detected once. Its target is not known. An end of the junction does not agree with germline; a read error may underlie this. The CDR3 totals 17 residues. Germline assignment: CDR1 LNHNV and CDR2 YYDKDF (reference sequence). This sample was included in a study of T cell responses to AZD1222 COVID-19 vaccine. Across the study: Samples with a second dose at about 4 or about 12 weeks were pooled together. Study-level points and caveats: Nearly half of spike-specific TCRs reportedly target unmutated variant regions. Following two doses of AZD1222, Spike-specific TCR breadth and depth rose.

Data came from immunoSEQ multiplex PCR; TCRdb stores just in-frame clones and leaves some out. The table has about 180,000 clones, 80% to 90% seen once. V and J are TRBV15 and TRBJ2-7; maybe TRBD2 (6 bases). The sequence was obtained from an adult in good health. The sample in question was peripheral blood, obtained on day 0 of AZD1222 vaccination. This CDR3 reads CATSRVLRDFLDGEQYF. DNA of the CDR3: TGTGCCACCAGTAGAGTTCTCCGGGACTTTCTAGACGGCGAGCAGTACTTC.